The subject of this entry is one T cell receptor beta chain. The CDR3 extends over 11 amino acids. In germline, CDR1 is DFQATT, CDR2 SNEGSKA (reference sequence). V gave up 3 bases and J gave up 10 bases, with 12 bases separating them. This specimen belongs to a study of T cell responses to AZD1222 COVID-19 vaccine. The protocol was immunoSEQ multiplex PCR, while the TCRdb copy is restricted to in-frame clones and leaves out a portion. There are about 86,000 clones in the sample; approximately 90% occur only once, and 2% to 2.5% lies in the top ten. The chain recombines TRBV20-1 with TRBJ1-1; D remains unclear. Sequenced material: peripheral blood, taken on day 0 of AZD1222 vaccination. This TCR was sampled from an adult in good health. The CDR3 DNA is TGCAGTGCTAGTAAAGGGCTCACAGCTTTCTTT. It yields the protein CSASKGLTAFF.